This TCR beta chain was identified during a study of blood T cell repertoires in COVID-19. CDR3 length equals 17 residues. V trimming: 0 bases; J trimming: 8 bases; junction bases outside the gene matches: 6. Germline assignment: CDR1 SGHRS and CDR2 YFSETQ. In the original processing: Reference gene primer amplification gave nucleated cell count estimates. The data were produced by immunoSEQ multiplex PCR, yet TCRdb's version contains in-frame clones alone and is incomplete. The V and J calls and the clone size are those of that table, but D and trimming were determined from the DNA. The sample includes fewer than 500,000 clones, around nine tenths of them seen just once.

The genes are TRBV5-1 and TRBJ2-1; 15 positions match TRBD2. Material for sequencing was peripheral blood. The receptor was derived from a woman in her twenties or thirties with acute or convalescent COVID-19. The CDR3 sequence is CASSLEGLAGGLDEQFF. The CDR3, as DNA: TGCGCCAGCAGCTTGGAGGGACTAGCGGGGGGCCTGGATGAGCAGTTCTTC. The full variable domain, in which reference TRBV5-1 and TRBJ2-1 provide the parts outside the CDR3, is KAGVTQTPRYLIKTRGQQVTLSCSPISGHRSVSWYQQTPGQGLQFLFEYFSETQRNKGNFPGRFSGRQFSNSRSEMNVSTLELGDSALYLCASSLEGLAGGLDEQFFGPGTRLTVL.